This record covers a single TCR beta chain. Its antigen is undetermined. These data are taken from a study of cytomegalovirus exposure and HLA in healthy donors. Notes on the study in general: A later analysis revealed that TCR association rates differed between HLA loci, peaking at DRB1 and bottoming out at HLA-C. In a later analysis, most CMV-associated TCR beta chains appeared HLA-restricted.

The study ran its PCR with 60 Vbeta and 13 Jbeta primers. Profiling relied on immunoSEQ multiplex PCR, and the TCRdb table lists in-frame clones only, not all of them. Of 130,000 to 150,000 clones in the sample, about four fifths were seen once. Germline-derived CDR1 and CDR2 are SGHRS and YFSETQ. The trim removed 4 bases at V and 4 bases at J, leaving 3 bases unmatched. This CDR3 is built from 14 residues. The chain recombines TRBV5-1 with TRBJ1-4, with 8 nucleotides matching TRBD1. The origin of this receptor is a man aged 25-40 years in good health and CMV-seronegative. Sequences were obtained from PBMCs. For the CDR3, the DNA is TGCGCCAGCAGCAAGGGACAGGATAATGAAAAACTGTTTTTT. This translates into CASSKGQDNEKLFF.